The present T cell receptor beta chain was sequenced within a study of blood T cells in healthy people across ages. Broader study findings: Getting older went along with TCR beta diversity per million T cells dropping roughly linearly. Unsorted PBMCs prevented conclusive naive versus antigen-experienced comparison. Estimated diversity across one million T cells was deemed an underestimate.

PCR was performed a second time for about 7 to 12 cycles using a sample-barcoded 5' primer and a J-beta primer mix. Samples each returned at least 3 million CDR3-containing paired-end reads. TCRdb itself ran the 5' RACE reads through MiXCR, one entry per CDR3 protein. The sample records roughly 800,000 distinct CDR3 sequences, about 37% being singletons. This clonotype showed up just a few times. The antigen remains undetermined. Germline values: CDR1 ENHRY, CDR2 SYGVKD. Trimming cost V 3 bases and J 0 bases, with 12 bases left between them. This CDR3 contains 15 residues. Sequenced: blood. The rearrangement uses TRBV10-3 and TRBJ2-7; D is perhaps TRBD1 (6 bases). This TCR derives from a man younger than 30 in good health. CDR3 sequence (DNA): TGTGCCATCAGTGACACTGGGGACACCTCCTACGAGCAGTACTTC. Residues: CAISDTGDTSYEQYF.